Each of the 7 T cell receptor beta chains below was sequenced from the same sample in a study of T cell changes during pregnancy in multiple sclerosis. The assay was immunoSEQ multiplex PCR, and TCRdb's table has in-frame clones only and misses some. The sample contains 45,000 to 60,000 clones, 80% to 95% of which appear only once. Sample: CD4+ T cells from peripheral blood mononuclear cells, taken after pregnancy. These receptors were obtained from a female donor in good health, enrolled as a control in a pregnancy study.

The chain carries TRBV11-2 and TRBJ2-2, with D hard to call. This CDR3 is 13 amino acids long. V lost 2 bases and J 5 bases, leaving 6 bases between the germline ends. CDR1 and CDR2 (germline): SGHAT, FQNNGV. The CDR3 is CASSLLRTGELFF. CDR3 DNA sequence: TGTGCCAGCAGCTTATTGAGGACCGGGGAGCTGTTTTTT.

This rearrangement joins TRBV29-1 to TRBJ1-1; 12 bases map to TRBD1. CDR3 size: 12 residues. The germline CDR1 and CDR2 sequences are SQVTM and ANQGSEA. Trimming at V came to 6 bases and at J to 7 bases, leaving 3 bases not matched to a gene. CDR3 nucleotides: TGCAGCGTGGGACAGGGGGCGAGTGAAGCTTTCTTT. Translating it yields CSVGQGASEAFF.

The chain couples TRBV6-6 to TRBJ1-2; 8 bases map to TRBD1. Germline-derived CDR1 and CDR2 are MNHNY and SVGAGI (reference sequence). With V trimmed by 6 bases and J by 5 bases, 11 bases remained unmatched. The CDR3 has 15 residues. CDR3 in amino acids: CASSPSTGGEYGYTF. The CDR3, as DNA: TGTGCCAGCAGCCCATCCACAGGGGGAGAGTATGGCTACACCTTC.

The chain has TRBV19 and TRBJ1-3; D uncertain. Per germline, CDR1 LNHDA and CDR2 SQIVND (reference sequence). The CDR3 is 15 amino acids. Trimming stripped 4 bases from V and 3 bases from J, with 13 bases between. CDR3 in DNA: TGTGCCAGTAGTAGAGCAGAAGCGATTGGAAACACCATATATTTT. This translates into CASSRAEAIGNTIYF.

The chain has TRBV5-1 and TRBJ2-2; 11 positions agree with TRBD2. Trimming cost V 2 bases and J 6 bases; bases outside gene matches: 9. The CDR3 loop spans 17 amino acids. In germline, CDR1 is SGHRS, CDR2 YFSETQ. CDR3 sequence (DNA): TGCGCCAGCAGCTTCTCGATAGCGGGAGGGCCTGCCGGGGAGCTGTTTTTT. It codes for CASSFSIAGGPAGELFF.

The rearrangement uses TRBV5-1 and TRBJ2-2; the D gene is possibly TRBD1 (6 bases). This CDR3 contains 16 residues. The V end was cut by 4 bases, the J end by 2 bases, with 15 bases between. The germline V gene has CDR1 SGHRS and CDR2 YFSETQ. As DNA, the CDR3 is TGCGCCAGCAGCCTGGGATTGGGACATAACACCGGGGAGCTGTTTTTT. It yields the protein CASSLGLGHNTGELFF. Together with reference TRBV5-1 and TRBJ2-2, the CDR3 gives the full variable domain: KAGVTQTPRYLIKTRGQQVTLSCSPISGHRSVSWYQQTPGQGLQFLFEYFSETQRNKGNFPGRFSGRQFSNSRSEMNVSTLELGDSALYLCASSLGLGHNTGELFFGEGSRLTVL.

The J gene is TRBJ2-7, the V gene TRBV5-6, with a possible D match to TRBD1 (5 bases). The germline V and J ends were trimmed by 0 bases and 4 bases, with 11 bases remaining between them. The CDR3 sequence is 14 residues long. Looked up from germline, CDR1 is SGHDT and CDR2 is YYEEEE. CDR3 coding DNA: TGTGCCAGCAGCTTGGGGGGCGCCGGGTACGAGCAGTACTTC. Translating gives CASSLGGAGYEQYF.